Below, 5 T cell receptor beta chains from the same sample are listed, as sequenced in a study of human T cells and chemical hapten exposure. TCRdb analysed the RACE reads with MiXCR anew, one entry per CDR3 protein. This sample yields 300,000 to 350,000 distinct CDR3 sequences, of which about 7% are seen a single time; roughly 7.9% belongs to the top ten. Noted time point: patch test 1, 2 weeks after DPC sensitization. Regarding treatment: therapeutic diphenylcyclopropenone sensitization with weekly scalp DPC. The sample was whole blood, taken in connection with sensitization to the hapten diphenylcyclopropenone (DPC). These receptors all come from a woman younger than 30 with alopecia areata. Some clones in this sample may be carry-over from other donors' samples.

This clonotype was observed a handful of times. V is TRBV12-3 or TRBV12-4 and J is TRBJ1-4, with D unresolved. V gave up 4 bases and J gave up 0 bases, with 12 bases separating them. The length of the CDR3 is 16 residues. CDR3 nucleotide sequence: TGTGCCAGCAGTTACTCCTCGACCTCAACTAATGAAAAACTGTTTTTT. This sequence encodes CASSYSSTSTNEKLFF.

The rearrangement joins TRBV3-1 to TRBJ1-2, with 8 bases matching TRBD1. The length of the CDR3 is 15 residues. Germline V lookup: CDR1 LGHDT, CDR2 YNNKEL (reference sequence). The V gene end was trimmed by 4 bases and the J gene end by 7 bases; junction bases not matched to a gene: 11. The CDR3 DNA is TGTGCCAGCAGCCGAGAGACAGGGGCGTCTGGTGGCTACACCTTC. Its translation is CASSRETGASGGYTF. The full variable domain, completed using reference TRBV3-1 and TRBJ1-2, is DTAVSQTPKYLVTQMGNDKSIKCEQNLGHDTMYWYKQDSKKFLKIMFSYNNKELIINETVPNRFSPKSPDKAHLNLHINSLELGDSAVYFCASSRETGASGGYTFGSGTRLTVV.

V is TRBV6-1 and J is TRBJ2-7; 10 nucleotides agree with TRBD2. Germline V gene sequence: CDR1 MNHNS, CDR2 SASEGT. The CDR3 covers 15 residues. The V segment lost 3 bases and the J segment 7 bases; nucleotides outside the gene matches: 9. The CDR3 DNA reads TGTGCCAGCAGTGAGGGTCTAGCGGGGGCAAGGGAGCAGTACTTC. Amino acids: CASSEGLAGAREQYF.

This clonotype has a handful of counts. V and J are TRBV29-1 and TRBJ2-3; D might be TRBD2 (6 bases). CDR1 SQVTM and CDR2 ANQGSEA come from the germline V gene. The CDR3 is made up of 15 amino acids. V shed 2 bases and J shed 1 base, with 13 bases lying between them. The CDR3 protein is CSVELGGIGTDTQYF. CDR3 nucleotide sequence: TGCAGCGTTGAACTGGGGGGTATCGGCACAGATACGCAGTATTTT.

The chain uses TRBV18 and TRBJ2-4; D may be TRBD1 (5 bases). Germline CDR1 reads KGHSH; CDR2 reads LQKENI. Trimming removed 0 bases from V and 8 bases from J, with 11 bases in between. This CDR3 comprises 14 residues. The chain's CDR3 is CASSPPTTVYIQYF. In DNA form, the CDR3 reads TGTGCCAGCTCACCACCGACGACAGTATACATTCAGTACTTC.